This TCR beta chain was documented in a study of blood T cell repertoires in COVID-19. Trimming took off 4 bases at V and 7 bases at J, with 17 bases between the two ends. Germline assignment: CDR1 SGHVS and CDR2 FQNEAQ. The CDR3 has 15 amino acids. The data were produced by immunoSEQ multiplex PCR, yet TCRdb's version contains in-frame clones alone and is incomplete. The table records hundreds of thousands of clones, about 87% of them present only once. V usage is TRBV7-8 and J usage is TRBJ2-1; no reliable D call. The TCR was taken from a woman between 45 and 65 years old with COVID-19, enrolled during active disease. Sequencing used peripheral blood. CDR3 sequence (DNA): TGTGCCAGCAGCTCCCCAGCTAGATCGGTGAATGAGCAGTTCTTC. As protein: CASSSPARSVNEQFF.